This TCR beta chain was captured by sequencing in a study of blood T cell repertoires in COVID-19. Study-wide context: Acute and convalescent COVID-19 samples came from the United States, Italy and Spain.

With 5 bases removed from V and 1 base from J, the gap between germline ends came to 14 bases. CDR1 and CDR2 (germline): LNHDA, SQIVND (reference sequence). This CDR3 contains 15 residues. Libraries were prepared by immunoSEQ multiplex PCR; TCRdb keeps only in-frame clonotypes and omits some of them. Here the sample spans around 210,000 clones, approximately 82% being singletons. The chain recombines TRBV19 with TRBJ1-1; perhaps TRBD1 as D (5 bases). The receptor was derived from a human donor in a cohort sampled during active COVID-19. The sample taken for sequencing was peripheral blood. For the CDR3, the DNA is TGTGCCAGTAGTTTTGGGGGGGGTCCGAACACTGAAGCTTTCTTT. Its translation is CASSFGGGPNTEAFF. Full variable domain (rest looked up from reference TRBV19 and TRBJ1-1): DGGITQSPKYLFRKEGQNVTLSCEQNLNHDAMYWYRQDPGQGLRLIYYSQIVNDFQKGDIAEGYSVSREKKESFPLTVTSAQKNPTAFYLCASSFGGGPNTEAFFGQGTRLTVV.